Included here is one T cell receptor beta chain sequence, with context. TCRdb's table, derived via immunoSEQ multiplex PCR, lists solely in-frame clones and lacks some. The data contain under 10,000 clones, about 94% of them singletons. V shed 0 bases and J shed 1 base, with 12 bases lying between them. The CDR3 contains 16 residues. Germline V gene lookup returns CDR1 SGDLS and CDR2 YYNGEE. This sample stems from a study of T cells in localized non-small cell lung cancer. The sequence derives from a woman aged 40 to 75 with stage I lung adenocarcinoma. The input for sequencing was peripheral blood, taken before any cancer treatment. This chain links TRBV9 with TRBJ2-3; the D gene could be TRBD1 or TRBD2 (6 bases each). CDR3 loop: CASSVVAEGGTDTQYF. The CDR3 nucleotides are TGTGCCAGCAGCGTAGTTGCGGAGGGGGGCACAGATACGCAGTATTTT. The full variable domain, rest sourced from reference TRBV9 and TRBJ2-3, is DSGVTQTPKHLITATGQRVTLRCSPRSGDLSVYWYQQSLDQGLQFLIQYYNGEERAKGNILERFSAQQFPDLHSELNLSSLELGDSALYFCASSVVAEGGTDTQYFGPGTRLTVL.